These 24 T cell receptor beta chains came from one sample sequenced in a study of vaccination and CD4 T cells after COVID-19. Described treatment: roughly ten-day PBMC culture with coronavirus spike peptide pools or control peptides (ViraFEST assay). CD4+ T cells of the unexposed donor were collected before the COVID-19 pandemic (2011-2018). CD4+ T cells that had been cultured provided DNA sequenced with the Oncomine TCR Beta short-read assay. It was cultured CD4+ T cells from which genomic DNA was extracted. Using its own MiXCR run on the PCR reads, TCRdb lists one record per CDR3 protein. Among around 10,000 distinct CDR3 sequences, roughly 32% were seen once, and the ten largest hold 11% to 15%. What these receptors recognize is not known. Sequencing was done on a sample of CD4+ T cells from blood, cultured in vitro. These receptors were taken from a human donor in good health.

This chain connects TRBV6-1 to TRBJ1-3; D not certain. The CDR3 contains 14 residues. V was cut by 5 bases and J by 2 bases, with 10 bases left in between. Germline V gives CDR1 MNHNS, CDR2 SASEGT. The CDR3 DNA reads TGTGCCAGCAGTCCCCCCGGGGCTGGAAACACCATATATTTT. It yields the protein CASSPPGAGNTIYF.

This clonotype was counted a few times. The CDR3 coding sequence is TGTGCCAGGGGGACAGGGGGCCCCGGGGAGCTGTTTTTT. Encoded protein: CARGTGGPGELFF. The genes are TRBV2 and TRBJ2-2; 12 positions match TRBD1. Germline V gene data show CDR1 as SNHLY and CDR2 as FYNNEI. V lost 9 bases, J lost 6 bases, and 2 bases stayed unmatched. This CDR3 spans 13 amino acids.

This clonotype was observed a single time. The CDR3 spells CASSMSPGQMNTEAFF. CDR3 nucleotide sequence: TGTGCCAGTAGTATGTCCCCGGGACAGATGAACACTGAAGCTTTCTTT. The chain joins TRBV19 to TRBJ1-1; 7 bases line up with TRBD1. The CDR3 sequence is 16 residues long. The trim removed 3 bases at V and 0 bases at J, leaving 7 bases unmatched. From germline, CDR1 is LNHDA and CDR2 SQIVND (reference sequence).

This clonotype was seen more than once but under ten times. V gene TRBV20-1 combines with J gene TRBJ2-7, with TRBD2 matching over 15 bases. This CDR3 has 18 residues. J lost 0 bases, V lost 0 bases, and 6 bases had no gene match. Per germline, CDR1 DFQATT and CDR2 SNEGSKA (reference sequence). CDR3 sequence: CSAREPGLAGGRSYEQYF. The CDR3 nucleotides read TGCAGTGCTAGAGAACCGGGACTAGCGGGAGGACGCTCCTACGAGCAGTACTTC.

The CDR3 here is CASSSTTAGNTEAFF. The CDR3, as DNA: TGTGCCAGCAGCTCTACTACCGCCGGGAACACTGAAGCTTTCTTT. The V call is TRBV7-3, the J call TRBJ1-1; D unresolved. V gave up 4 bases and J gave up 1 base, with 13 bases separating them. Per the germline V gene, CDR1 is SGHTA and CDR2 is FQGTGA. The length of the CDR3 is 15 residues.

The chain employs TRBV6-2 or TRBV6-3 and TRBJ2-2; D is unresolved. CDR3 length: 17 residues. Germline CDR1 reads MNHEY; CDR2 reads SVGEGT. V dropped 0 bases and J dropped 2 bases, with 13 bases sitting between them. The CDR3 here is CASSYSLYRHNTGELFF. DNA of the CDR3: TGTGCCAGCAGTTACTCTCTTTATAGGCATAACACCGGGGAGCTGTTTTTT.

This clonotype was counted only a few times. The V gene is TRBV19, the J gene TRBJ2-2, with 10 bases matching TRBD1. Trimming at V came to 5 bases and at J to 4 bases, leaving 7 bases not matched to a gene. Germline V CDR1 and CDR2: LNHDA, SQIVND (reference sequence). There are 16 residues in the CDR3. The CDR3 protein is CASSRPGTGVTGELFF. CDR3 in DNA: TGTGCCAGTAGTCGCCCCGGGACAGGGGTCACCGGGGAGCTGTTTTTT.

This clonotype was picked up one time. The gene calls are TRBV18 and TRBJ2-5, with TRBD2 identical over 14 bases. Trimming cost V 4 bases and J 5 bases; bases outside gene matches: 6. The CDR3 runs 16 residues. Germline CDR1 is KGHSH and CDR2 is LQKENI. The CDR3 nucleotides are TGTGCCAGCTCACTCGGACTAGCGGGAGGCGGCGAGACCCAGTACTTC. Its translation is CASSLGLAGGGETQYF.

The V and J genes are TRBV18 and TRBJ1-2; no firm D call. Germline CDR1 KGHSH, CDR2 LQKENI. The CDR3 has 15 amino acids. V shed 2 bases and J shed 8 bases, with 18 bases lying between them. The CDR3 reads CASSPSVMPLRGYTF. DNA for the CDR3: TGTGCCAGCTCACCATCTGTCATGCCTCTACGCGGCTACACCTTC.

CDR3 protein: CASSPLASAYNEQFF. The CDR3 nucleotides read TGTGCCAGCAGCCCATTGGCGAGCGCCTACAATGAGCAGTTCTTC. This chain connects TRBV7-8 to TRBJ2-1; D unresolved. CDR1 is SGHVS, CDR2 FQNEAQ, per germline. V was pared by 5 bases and J by 2 bases, with 13 bases between. This CDR3 has 15 amino acids.

This clonotype was recorded a few times. The chain has TRBV11-3 and TRBJ2-1; 7 bases map to TRBD1. J gave up 15 bases and V 1 base, and 9 bases lay outside the gene matches. Germline V gene lookup returns CDR1 SGHNT and CDR2 YENEEA. This CDR3 is 13 amino acids long. The CDR3 region has the DNA TGTGCCAGCAGCTTAGTAGTAACAGGGGAATTGTTCTTC. Translating it yields CASSLVVTGELFF.

By share, this clonotype ranks as medium-sized. The chain uses TRBV7-8 and TRBJ1-5; a possible D gene is TRBD1 (5 bases). The germline V gene has CDR1 SGHVS and CDR2 FQNEAQ. V was pared by 3 bases and J by 3 bases, with 9 bases between. CDR3 length: 14 amino acids. As DNA, the CDR3 is TGTGCCAGCAGCTTCAGGGACCTCAATCAGCCCCAGCATTTT. This gives the protein CASSFRDLNQPQHF.

The chain carries TRBV15 and TRBJ2-6; D is unresolved. CDR3 length equals 14 residues. V shed 1 base and J shed 6 bases, with 7 bases lying between them. Germline CDR1 is LNHNV and CDR2 is YYDKDF (reference sequence). This chain's CDR3 is CATSRGIEANVLTF. In DNA form, the CDR3 reads TGTGCCACCAGCAGAGGAATTGAGGCCAACGTCCTGACTTTC.

V gene TRBV7-9 combines with J gene TRBJ2-3; D remains ambiguous. The CDR3 covers 12 residues. V gave up 4 bases and J gave up 3 bases, with 5 bases separating them. Germline V gene data show CDR1 as SEHNR and CDR2 as FQNEAQ (reference sequence). CDR3 nucleotide sequence: TGTGCCAGCAGCTCCAGTACAGATACGCAGTATTTT. Its protein is CASSSSTDTQYF.

Note on this clonotype: This may come from a read error, since a much larger clone is one base off. The chain couples TRBV20-1 to TRBJ1-2, with D unclear. This CDR3 contains 12 residues. Germline CDR1 and CDR2: DFQATT and SNEGSKA (reference sequence). The CDR3 DNA is TGCAGTATCTTCTTTCGGAGCTATGGCTACGCCTTC. Translating it yields CSIFFRSYGYAF.

The chain employs TRBV5-1 and TRBJ2-7; D uncertain. The germline gives CDR1 SGHRS, CDR2 YFSETQ. V lost 3 bases and J 0 bases, leaving 10 bases between the germline ends. The CDR3 loop spans 14 amino acids. CDR3 sequence (DNA): TGCGCCAGCAGCTCATTTCCCGGCTCCTACGAGCAGTACTTC. Protein sequence: CASSSFPGSYEQYF.

This clonotype was detected a few times. This chain uses TRBV2 with TRBJ2-5, with D unclear. CDR1 is SNHLY, CDR2 FYNNEI, per germline. The CDR3 is 11 residues long. The V gene lost 11 bases and the J gene lost 2 bases, with 9 bases spanning the gap. DNA for the CDR3: TGTGCCGGAACAGCGCAAGAGACCCAGTACTTC. Protein sequence: CAGTAQETQYF.

This clonotype has more than one count but fewer than ten. This chain connects TRBV6-2 or TRBV6-3 to TRBJ2-5; D is ambiguous. In germline, CDR1 is MNHEY, CDR2 SVGEGT. The CDR3 extends over 12 amino acids. V was pared by 2 bases and J by 4 bases, with 5 bases between. The CDR3 DNA reads as TGTGCCAGCAGTTACGATGGAGAGACCCAGTACTTC. This encodes CASSYDGETQYF.

V gene TRBV7-7 combines with J gene TRBJ2-1; no clear D. CDR1 SSHAT and CDR2 FNYEAQ come from the germline V gene (reference sequence). This CDR3 is 13 amino acids long. CDR3 protein: CASSMDGGDEQFF. The CDR3 bases are TGTGCTAGCTCTATGGACGGTGGAGATGAGCAGTTCTTC.

This chain joins TRBV6-5 and TRBJ2-7; D not resolved. V dropped 0 bases and J dropped 7 bases, with 7 bases sitting between them. This CDR3 is 12 amino acids long. Germline V CDR1 and CDR2: MNHEY, SVGAGI. Here the CDR3 DNA reads TGTGCCAGCAGTTACTCGCTAAGTGAGCAGTACTTC. Protein: CASSYSLSEQYF.

The sample holds a few counts of this clonotype. The V and J genes are TRBV7-9 and TRBJ1-2; 9 bases match TRBD1. Germline V gene data show CDR1 as SEHNR and CDR2 as FQNEAQ (reference sequence). The CDR3 length is 15 residues. V dropped 3 bases and J dropped 3; count of bases not matched to a gene: 5. The CDR3 nucleotides are TGTGCCAGCAGCTTGATGGGACAGGGAGACTATGGCTACACCTTC. As protein: CASSLMGQGDYGYTF.

The chain uses TRBV15 and TRBJ2-2; D is possibly TRBD1 or TRBD2 (5 bases each). V lost 0 bases and J 7 bases, leaving 9 bases between the germline ends. The germline gives CDR1 LNHNV, CDR2 YYDKDF (reference sequence). CDR3 length equals 14 residues. This CDR3 is CATSRDGGYGELFF. The CDR3 coding sequence is TGTGCCACCAGCAGAGATGGGGGTTACGGGGAGCTGTTTTTT.

This chain connects TRBV11-3 to TRBJ2-1; 7 nucleotides match TRBD2. Germline CDR1 and CDR2: SGHNT and YENEEA. The CDR3 has 15 amino acids. Unmatched junction bases numbered 6, after V lost 2 bases and J lost 5 bases. The CDR3: CASSLRSGVNNEQFF. CDR3 in DNA: TGTGCCAGCAGCTTACGGAGCGGGGTCAACAATGAGCAGTTCTTC.

V and J are TRBV30 and TRBJ1-2; D is perhaps TRBD1 (5 bases). Germline CDR1 is GTSNPN and CDR2 is SVGIG (reference sequence). There are 16 residues in the CDR3. With 3 bases removed from V and 2 bases from J, the gap between germline ends came to 19 bases. CDR3 sequence: CAWRRLGGAENYGYTF. In nucleotides, the CDR3 is TGTGCCTGGAGAAGATTGGGTGGGGCTGAGAACTATGGCTACACCTTC.